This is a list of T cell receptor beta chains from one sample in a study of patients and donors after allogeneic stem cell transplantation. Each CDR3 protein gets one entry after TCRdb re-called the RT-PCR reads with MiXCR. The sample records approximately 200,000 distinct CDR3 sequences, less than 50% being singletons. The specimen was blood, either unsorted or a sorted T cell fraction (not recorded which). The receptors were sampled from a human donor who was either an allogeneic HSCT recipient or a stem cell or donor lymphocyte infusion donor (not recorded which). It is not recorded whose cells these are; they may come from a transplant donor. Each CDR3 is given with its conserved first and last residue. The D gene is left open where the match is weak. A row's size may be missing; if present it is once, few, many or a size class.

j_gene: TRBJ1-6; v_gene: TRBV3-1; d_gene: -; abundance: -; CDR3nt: TGTGCCAGCAGCGTGGCAGGGAACAATTCACCCCTCCACTTT; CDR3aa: CASSVAGNNSPLHF
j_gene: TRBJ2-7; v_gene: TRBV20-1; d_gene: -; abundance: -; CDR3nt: TGCAGTGCTAGATATCAGAGCTCCTACGAGCAGTACTTC; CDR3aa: CSARYQSSYEQYF
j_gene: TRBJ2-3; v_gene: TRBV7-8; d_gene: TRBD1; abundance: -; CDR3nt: TGTGCCAGCAGCCCACACAGGGGGCGAGGCACAGATACGCAGTATTTT; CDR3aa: CASSPHRGRGTDTQYF
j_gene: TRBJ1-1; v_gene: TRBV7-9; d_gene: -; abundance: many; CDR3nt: TGTGCCAGCAGTCTACGGATGGGGCAAGCTTTCTTT; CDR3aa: CASSLRMGQAFF
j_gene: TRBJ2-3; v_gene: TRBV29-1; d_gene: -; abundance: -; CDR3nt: TGCAGCGTCGATGAACAGGGGATCCTCCGGGGGGATACGCAGTATTTT; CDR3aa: CSVDEQGILRGDTQYF
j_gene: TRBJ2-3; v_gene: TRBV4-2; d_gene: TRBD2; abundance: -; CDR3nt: TGTGCCAGCAGCCAAGTTCTAGCGGGACCCATGGAAGTTACGCAGTATTTT; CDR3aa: CASSQVLAGPMEVTQYF
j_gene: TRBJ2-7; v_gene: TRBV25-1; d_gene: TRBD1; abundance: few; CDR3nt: TGTGCCAGCACCCAATCCGGGACAGTCGAGCAGTACTTC; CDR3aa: CASTQSGTVEQYF
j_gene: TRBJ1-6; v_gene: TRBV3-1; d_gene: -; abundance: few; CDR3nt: TGTGCCAGCAGCGACGAGACGGTATCACCCCTCCACTTT; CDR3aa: CASSDETVSPLHF
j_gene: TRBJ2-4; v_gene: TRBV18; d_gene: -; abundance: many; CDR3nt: TGTGCCAGCTCACCAGGGGGGAAGCTAGCCAAAAACATTCAGTACTTC; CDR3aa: CASSPGGKLAKNIQYF
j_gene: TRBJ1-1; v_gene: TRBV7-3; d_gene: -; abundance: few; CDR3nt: TGTGCCAGCAGCTTAAGACAGAGCTCTAGTGAAGCTTTCTTT; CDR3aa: CASSLRQSSSEAFF
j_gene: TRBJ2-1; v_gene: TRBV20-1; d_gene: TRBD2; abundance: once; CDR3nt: TGCAGTGCTAGAGGAACGGGACTAGTCTCCTTCTTC; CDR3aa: CSARGTGLVSFF